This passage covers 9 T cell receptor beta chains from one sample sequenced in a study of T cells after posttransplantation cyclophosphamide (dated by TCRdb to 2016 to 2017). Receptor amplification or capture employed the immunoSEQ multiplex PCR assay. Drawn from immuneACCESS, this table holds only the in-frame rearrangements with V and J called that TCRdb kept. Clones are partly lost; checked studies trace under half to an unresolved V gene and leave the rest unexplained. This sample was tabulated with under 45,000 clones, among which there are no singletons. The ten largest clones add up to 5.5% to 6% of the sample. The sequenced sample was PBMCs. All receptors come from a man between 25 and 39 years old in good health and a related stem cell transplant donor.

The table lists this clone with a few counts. CDR3 nucleotide sequence: TGTGCCAGCAGCGTAGGACTAGCGGGGTACGAGCAGTACTTC. Protein sequence: CASSVGLAGYEQYF. V and J are TRBV9 and TRBJ2-7, with 11 bases fitting TRBD2. The CDR3 is made up of 14 amino acids. After removal of 0 bases from V and 4 bases from J, the junction contained 0 bases not matched to a gene. From germline, CDR1 is SGDLS and CDR2 YYNGEE.

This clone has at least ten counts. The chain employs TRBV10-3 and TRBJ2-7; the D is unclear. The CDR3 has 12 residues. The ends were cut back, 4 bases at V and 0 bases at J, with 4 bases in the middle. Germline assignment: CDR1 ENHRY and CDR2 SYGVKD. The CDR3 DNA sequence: TGTGCCATCAGTGCAGTCTCCTACGAGCAGTACTTC. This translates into CAISAVSYEQYF.

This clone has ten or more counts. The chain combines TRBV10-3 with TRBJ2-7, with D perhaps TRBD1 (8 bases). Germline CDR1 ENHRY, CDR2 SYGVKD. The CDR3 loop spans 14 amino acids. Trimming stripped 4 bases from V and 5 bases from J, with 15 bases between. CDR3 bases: TGTGCCATCAGTGCACGACAGGGGAGGGACGAGCAGTACTTC. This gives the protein CAISARQGRDEQYF.

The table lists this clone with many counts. Written as DNA, the CDR3 is TGTGCCAGCAGCTCGACTAGCGGAGACTCCTACGAGCAGTACTTC. Its protein product is CASSSTSGDSYEQYF. The rearrangement links TRBV7-2 to TRBJ2-7, with TRBD2 identical over 9 bases. With 4 bases clipped from V and 0 bases from J, the junction kept 4 bases outside the gene matches. The CDR3 contains 15 residues. Germline V gene sequence: CDR1 SGHTA, CDR2 FQGNSA.

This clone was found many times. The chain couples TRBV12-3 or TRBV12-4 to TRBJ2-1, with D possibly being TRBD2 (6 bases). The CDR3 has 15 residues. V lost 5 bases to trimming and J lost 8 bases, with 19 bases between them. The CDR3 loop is CASSLLAAVDHEQFF. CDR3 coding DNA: TGTGCCAGCAGTCTACTAGCCGCCGTAGACCATGAGCAGTTCTTC.

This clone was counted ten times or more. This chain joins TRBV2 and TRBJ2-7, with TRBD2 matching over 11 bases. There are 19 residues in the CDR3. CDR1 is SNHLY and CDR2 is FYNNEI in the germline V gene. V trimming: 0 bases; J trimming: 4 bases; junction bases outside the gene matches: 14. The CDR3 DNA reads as TGTGCCAGCAGTGAAGCGCTTGGGCTAGCGGGGGGACCCCATTACGAGCAGTACTTC. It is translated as CASSEALGLAGGPHYEQYF.

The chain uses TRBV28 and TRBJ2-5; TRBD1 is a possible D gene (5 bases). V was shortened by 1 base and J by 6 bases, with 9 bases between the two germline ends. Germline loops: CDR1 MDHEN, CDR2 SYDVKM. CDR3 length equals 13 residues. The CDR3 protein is CASSLLGEKTQYF. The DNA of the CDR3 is TGTGCCAGCAGTTTATTAGGGGAAAAGACCCAGTACTTC.

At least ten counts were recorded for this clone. The CDR3 coding sequence is TGTGCCAGCTCACCACAGGGTATGGCTGAAGCTTTCTTT. Its translation is CASSPQGMAEAFF. The chain employs TRBV18 and TRBJ1-1; D is unresolved. The CDR3 is 13 residues long. Germline V gives CDR1 KGHSH, CDR2 LQKENI. V lost 1 base and J lost 6, with 9 bases in between.

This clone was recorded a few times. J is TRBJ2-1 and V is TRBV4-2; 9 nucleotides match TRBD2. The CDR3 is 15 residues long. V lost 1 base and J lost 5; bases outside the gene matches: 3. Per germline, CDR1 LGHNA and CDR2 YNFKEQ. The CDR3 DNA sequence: TGTGCCAGCAGCCAAGTAGGCGGGGGGGACAATGAGCAGTTCTTC. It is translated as CASSQVGGGDNEQFF.